The clone carrying this T cell receptor (beta chain) was recorded only once. Its matching antigen is unknown. The method was immunoSEQ multiplex PCR; TCRdb's version includes in-frame clones alone and lacks a portion of them. The data contain about a million clones, 70% to 85% of them seen just once; the ten biggest clones take up 0.89%. This entry belongs to a study of shared clonotypes between healthy human individuals. Overall study results and limits: Naive subsets usually exceeded memory subsets in estimated richness.

Germline V gene lookup returns CDR1 MDHEN and CDR2 SYDVKM. The CDR3 is made up of 16 amino acids. Trimming at V came to 7 bases and at J to 4 bases, leaving 13 bases not matched to a gene. This clonotype was obtained from a man aged 18 to 29 in good health. Some clones in this sample may be carry-over from other donors' samples. Input material: memory CD4+ T cells from PBMCs. Subset described: CD45RA-negative fraction. The V gene is TRBV28, the J gene TRBJ1-3, with 7 bases fitting TRBD1. CDR3: CASTSPRGTAGNTIYF. Written as DNA, the CDR3 is TGTGCCAGCACCTCACCCAGGGGGACAGCGGGAAACACCATATATTTT. Using reference TRBV28 and TRBJ1-3 for the parts outside the CDR3, the full variable domain is DVKVTQSSRYLVKRTGEKVFLECVQDMDHENMFWYRQDPGLGLRLIYFSYDVKMKEKGDIPEGYSVSREKKERFSLILESASTNQTSMYLCASTSPRGTAGNTIYFGEGSWLTVV.